The 31 T cell receptor beta chains below were found in one sample sequenced in a study of blood T cell repertoires in COVID-19. The data were produced by immunoSEQ multiplex PCR, yet TCRdb's version contains in-frame clones alone and is incomplete. The sample consists of over 200,000 clones, more than 85% of them appearing once. The material sequenced was peripheral blood. The receptors here all came from a middle-aged man with acute or convalescent COVID-19.

This rearrangement joins TRBV27 to TRBJ1-5, with D possibly being TRBD1 (5 bases). Per germline, CDR1 MNHEY and CDR2 SMNVEV (reference sequence). This CDR3 is 16 amino acids long. Between the trimmed V and J ends, which lost 5 bases and 6 bases, there was a span of 20 bases. The CDR3 region has the DNA TGTGCCAGCAGTCCCTGGGGGGAGGGAGAGGGTCAGCCCCAGCATTTT. It codes for CASSPWGEGEGQPQHF.

The chain employs TRBV9 and TRBJ1-4; unclear D gene. CDR3 length equals 15 residues. The ends were cut back, 0 bases at V and 5 bases at J, with 11 bases in the middle. The germline V gene has CDR1 SGDLS and CDR2 YYNGEE. CDR3 bases: TGTGCCAGCAGCGTAGTTGGACTTATGAATGAAAAACTGTTTTTT. Translating gives CASSVVGLMNEKLFF. Based on the CDR3 plus reference TRBV9 and TRBJ1-4, the full variable domain is DSGVTQTPKHLITATGQRVTLRCSPRSGDLSVYWYQQSLDQGLQFLIQYYNGEERAKGNILERFSAQQFPDLHSELNLSSLELGDSALYFCASSVVGLMNEKLFFGSGTQLSVL.

V gene TRBV5-1 combines with J gene TRBJ2-1, with D possibly matching TRBD2 (5 bases). The germline CDR1 and CDR2 sequences are SGHRS and YFSETQ. V lost 1 base, J lost 2 bases, and 10 bases lay in between. This CDR3 comprises 15 residues. The CDR3, as DNA: TGCGCCAGCAGCTTGCTAGCTAGCCCCTACAATGAGCAGTTCTTC. Amino acids: CASSLLASPYNEQFF.

The chain couples TRBV19 to TRBJ1-1; perhaps TRBD1 as D (5 bases). This CDR3 is built from 17 residues. The germline V and J ends were trimmed by 5 bases and 0 bases, with 19 bases remaining between them. Germline V CDR1 and CDR2: LNHDA, SQIVND (reference sequence). The CDR3 region is CASSLQGGIRMNTEAFF. The CDR3 coding sequence is TGTGCCAGTAGTCTTCAGGGCGGGATAAGGATGAACACTGAAGCTTTCTTT.

This chain uses TRBV18 with TRBJ2-7; D not resolved. The CDR3 consists of 13 residues. CDR1 and CDR2 (germline): KGHSH, LQKENI. The V end lost 4 bases, the J end lost 5 bases, and 12 bases lay between the germline ends. The chain's CDR3 is CASSHSTVDEQYF. The CDR3 region has the DNA TGTGCCAGCTCACACTCCACTGTGGACGAGCAGTACTTC. Supplemented by reference TRBV18 and TRBJ2-7, the full variable domain reads NAGVMQNPRHLVRRRGQEARLRCSPMKGHSHVYWYRQLPEEGLKFMVYLQKENIIDESGMPKERFSAEFPKEGPSILRIQQVVRGDSAAYFCASSHSTVDEQYFGPGTRLTVT.

V is TRBV7-6 and J is TRBJ1-2, with 9 bases that match TRBD1. CDR3 length equals 15 residues. J gave up 0 bases and V 1 base, and 0 bases lay outside the gene matches. Germline-derived CDR1 and CDR2 are SGHVS and FNYEAQ. CDR3 in amino acids: CASSLGQGANYGYTF. In DNA form, the CDR3 reads TGTGCCAGCAGCTTAGGACAGGGGGCTAACTATGGCTACACCTTC.

The V call is TRBV24-1, the J call TRBJ2-1; TRBD1 might be the D (5 bases). Deletions cut 2 bases from V and 1 base from J, with 11 bases between. Germline V gene sequence: CDR1 KGHDR, CDR2 SFDVKD. This CDR3 has 16 residues. In nucleotides, the CDR3 is TGTGCCACCAGTGATTCAGTTAGGGGATCCTACAATGAGCAGTTCTTC. Protein: CATSDSVRGSYNEQFF.

J is TRBJ2-5 and V is TRBV5-1; 8 bases fit TRBD1. This CDR3 is built from 17 residues. With V trimmed by 2 bases and J by 5 bases, 14 bases remained unmatched. Germline CDR1 SGHRS, CDR2 YFSETQ. The DNA for the CDR3 is TGCGCCAGCAGCTTCGCAACAGGGGGAAAGGATGGGGAGACCCAGTACTTC. Translated: CASSFATGGKDGETQYF. Full variable domain (missing parts from reference TRBV5-1 and TRBJ2-5): KAGVTQTPRYLIKTRGQQVTLSCSPISGHRSVSWYQQTPGQGLQFLFEYFSETQRNKGNFPGRFSGRQFSNSRSEMNVSTLELGDSALYLCASSFATGGKDGETQYFGPGTRLLVL.

The rearrangement joins TRBV4-1 to TRBJ1-2; the D gene is possibly TRBD1 (5 bases). Germline values: CDR1 MGHRA, CDR2 YSYEKL. Trimming pared 0 bases from V and 8 bases from J, leaving 16 bases between. CDR3 size: 15 residues. The CDR3 DNA sequence: TGCGCCAGCAGCCAAGATCTGAACAGGCCCAAGGGCTACACCTTC. It codes for CASSQDLNRPKGYTF.

The chain employs TRBV4-1 and TRBJ2-3; a possible D gene is TRBD2 (5 bases). CDR1 is MGHRA, CDR2 YSYEKL, per germline. V lost 1 base and J 1 base, leaving 9 bases between the germline ends. The CDR3 spans 15 residues. The CDR3 nucleotides read TGCGCCAGCAGCCAAGTCTCGGAGGGCACAGATACGCAGTATTTT. This gives the protein CASSQVSEGTDTQYF.

The V and J genes are TRBV4-1 and TRBJ2-7; weak D call: TRBD2 (5 bases). CDR1 is MGHRA, CDR2 YSYEKL, per germline. This CDR3 is 15 amino acids long. With 0 bases removed from V and 3 bases from J, the gap between germline ends came to 12 bases. CDR3: CASSQDRPGNYEQYF. Written as DNA, the CDR3 is TGCGCCAGCAGCCAAGATCGGCCGGGGAACTACGAGCAGTACTTC.

This chain uses TRBV30 with TRBJ2-7; D is perhaps TRBD1 (6 bases). Germline V gene lookup returns CDR1 GTSNPN and CDR2 SVGIG (reference sequence). This CDR3 is built from 11 residues. V lost 2 bases to trimming and J lost 9 bases, with 11 bases between them. The CDR3 protein is CAWSTDSRQYF. The DNA of the CDR3 is TGTGCCTGGAGTACGGACAGCAGGCAGTACTTC.

The V call is TRBV28, the J call TRBJ2-7, with D possibly matching TRBD2 (5 bases). V shed 8 bases and J shed 2 bases, with 10 bases lying between them. The CDR3 extends over 12 amino acids. The germline V gene encodes CDR1 MDHEN and CDR2 SYDVKM. CDR3 region: CASGRGPYEQYF. CDR3 sequence (DNA): TGTGCCAGCGGGAGAGGCCCCTACGAGCAGTACTTC.

The rearrangement uses TRBV5-1 and TRBJ2-5; tentative D call: TRBD2 (5 bases). The CDR3 loop spans 15 amino acids. Per germline, CDR1 SGHRS and CDR2 YFSETQ. V was trimmed by 6 bases and J by 4 bases, leaving 19 bases between them. The CDR3 DNA reads TGCGCCAGCAACGCTCTAGCCGCCAAGCGAGAGACCCAGTACTTC. It codes for CASNALAAKRETQYF.

This chain connects TRBV4-1 to TRBJ2-7; 8 bases are a match to TRBD1. Germline V gene sequence: CDR1 MGHRA, CDR2 YSYEKL. Losses at the gene ends were 0 bases for V and 3 bases for J; bases not matched to a gene: 13. This CDR3 region has 18 residues. The CDR3 nucleotides are TGCGCCAGCAGCCAAGAGGCCCCCGCACAGGGGGTGGGCTACGAGCAGTACTTC. Its protein product is CASSQEAPAQGVGYEQYF.

The J gene is TRBJ2-2, the V gene TRBV27; TRBD2 agrees at 11 bases. After removal of 5 bases from V and 6 bases from J, the junction contained 8 bases not matched to a gene. Looked up from germline, CDR1 is MNHEY and CDR2 is SMNVEV (reference sequence). The CDR3 is 16 residues long. The DNA of the CDR3 is TGTGCCAGCAGTCCACTAGCGGGAGTGTCTTCCGGGGAGCTGTTTTTT. Translated: CASSPLAGVSSGELFF.

The chain links TRBV5-8 to TRBJ1-1; no clear D gene. The V gene lost 4 bases and the J gene lost 4 bases, with 8 bases spanning the gap. The CDR3 totals 12 residues. In germline, CDR1 is SGHTS, CDR2 YDEGEE. The CDR3 nucleotides read TGTGCCAGCAGCCCTCCCGGCACTGAAGCTTTCTTT. This codes for CASSPPGTEAFF.

This chain links TRBV4-1 with TRBJ2-7; maybe TRBD2 (5 bases). Per the germline V gene, CDR1 is MGHRA and CDR2 is YSYEKL. V lost 0 bases, J lost 2 bases, and 14 bases lay in between. The CDR3 length is 16 residues. The CDR3 DNA follows: TGCGCCAGCAGCCAAGATCGGAGCGGCGAGCCCTACGAGCAGTACTTC. The encoded protein is CASSQDRSGEPYEQYF.

This clone has a single count. The J gene is TRBJ2-3, the V gene TRBV28, with TRBD1 matching over 7 bases. The CDR3 covers 15 residues. Trimming at V came to 5 bases and at J to 4 bases, leaving 9 bases not matched to a gene. The germline V gene encodes CDR1 MDHEN and CDR2 SYDVKM. CDR3 in DNA: TGTGCCAGCAGTCCTCGGACAGGTAGTTCAGATACGCAGTATTTT. This gives the protein CASSPRTGSSDTQYF.

The V gene is TRBV5-5, the J gene TRBJ1-3; no firm D call. Germline CDR1 and CDR2: SGHKS and YYEKEE (reference sequence). V shed 1 base and J shed 8 bases, with 10 bases lying between them. The CDR3 length is 13 residues. The CDR3, as DNA: TGTGCCAGCAGCTTGTCATCCCCGGACACCATATATTTT. Protein sequence: CASSLSSPDTIYF.

This clone was detected only once. The rearrangement joins TRBV10-3 to TRBJ1-5; D is undetermined. Per germline, CDR1 ENHRY and CDR2 SYGVKD. The CDR3 extends over 14 amino acids. V was trimmed by 4 bases and J by 7 bases, leaving 14 bases between them. CDR3: CAISAYLGGQPQHF. In DNA, the CDR3 is TGTGCCATCAGTGCCTACTTGGGAGGCCAGCCCCAGCATTTT.

The V call is TRBV3-1 (or the pseudogene TRBV3-2), the J call TRBJ2-3; D possibly corresponds to TRBD1 (5 bases). Trimming removed 5 bases from V and 2 bases from J, with 14 bases in between. Germline V gene data show CDR1 as LGHDT and CDR2 as YNNKEL (reference sequence). This CDR3 has 15 residues. The CDR3 loop is CASSRGRRHTDTQYF. The CDR3 DNA reads as TGTGCCAGCAGCAGGGGCCGGCGACACACAGATACGCAGTATTTT.

The J gene is TRBJ2-1, the V gene TRBV27; 9 nucleotides agree with TRBD2. V trimming: 2 bases; J trimming: 6 bases; junction bases outside the gene matches: 11. The CDR3 runs 17 residues. Per the germline V gene, CDR1 is MNHEY and CDR2 is SMNVEV (reference sequence). CDR3 residues: CASSLKTPGTSPNEQFF. The CDR3 bases are TGTGCCAGCAGTTTAAAGACCCCCGGGACTAGCCCCAATGAGCAGTTCTTC.

V usage is TRBV3-1 (or the pseudogene TRBV3-2) and J usage is TRBJ1-1; D not resolved. Germline V gives CDR1 LGHDT, CDR2 YNNKEL (reference sequence). The CDR3 extends over 12 amino acids. Trimming shortened V by 5 bases and J by 5 bases, and 9 bases separated the two germline ends. CDR3 in DNA: TGTGCCAGCAGCTTAGAGGATACTGAAGCTTTCTTT. It encodes CASSLEDTEAFF.

The V and J genes are TRBV2 and TRBJ1-4; perhaps TRBD1 as D (5 bases). The germline V gene has CDR1 SNHLY and CDR2 FYNNEI. The length of the CDR3 is 15 residues. Trimming left V 7 bases short and J 15 bases short, with 27 bases between. CDR3 nucleotide sequence: TGTGCCAGCAACCTGGACTGGGCAGGCGGGAGGGGTTTGTTTTTT. This sequence encodes CASNLDWAGGRGLFF.

The chain is built from TRBV7-2 and TRBJ2-5; 8 bases are a match to TRBD2. Per the germline V gene, CDR1 is SGHTA and CDR2 is FQGNSA. The CDR3 has 14 amino acids. V was pared by 6 bases and J by 4 bases, with 7 bases of the junction left unmatched. This chain's CDR3 is CASREWLAGETQYF. The DNA for the CDR3 is TGTGCCAGCAGAGAATGGCTAGCGGGAGAGACCCAGTACTTC.

The chain uses TRBV7-3 and TRBJ2-3; tentative D call: TRBD2 (6 bases). The V and J ends lost 1 base and 9 bases respectively, with 17 bases between them. The CDR3 is 15 amino acids. The germline CDR1 and CDR2 sequences are SGHTA and FQGTGA. The CDR3 loop reads CASSLRESSALTQYF. CDR3 bases: TGTGCCAGCAGCTTAAGGGAATCTAGCGCCTTAACGCAGTATTTT.

This chain joins TRBV19 and TRBJ2-1, with a tentative D call TRBD1 (6 bases). The CDR3 totals 11 residues. Germline V gene lookup returns CDR1 LNHDA and CDR2 SQIVND (reference sequence). Trimming shortened V by 9 bases and J by 10 bases, and 13 bases separated the two germline ends. CDR3 bases: TGTGCCAGCGGGACATTTGGCGAGCAGTTCTTC. This translates into CASGTFGEQFF.

V usage is TRBV29-1 and J usage is TRBJ1-2; D may be TRBD1 (6 bases). Trimming took 5 bases from V and 8 from J, leaving 15 bases between them. CDR1 and CDR2 (germline): SQVTM, ANQGSEA. CDR3 size: 12 residues. The chain's CDR3 is CSVQQGRGGYTF. The CDR3 DNA reads TGCAGCGTTCAACAGGGCCGGGGAGGCTACACCTTC.

This rearrangement joins TRBV7-9 to TRBJ1-6, with no clear D. Germline V gives CDR1 SEHNR, CDR2 FQNEAQ (reference sequence). The length of the CDR3 is 15 residues. V was shortened by 2 bases and J by 10 bases, with 15 bases between the two germline ends. The CDR3 nucleotides read TGTGCCAGCAGCTTATCCGGAGGGCGTCGGTCACCCCTCCACTTT. Translation: CASSLSGGRRSPLHF. Full variable domain (missing parts from reference TRBV7-9 and TRBJ1-6): DTGVSQNPRHKITKRGQNVTFRCDPISEHNRLYWYRQTLGQGPEFLTYFQNEAQLEKSRLLSDRFSAERPKGSFSTLEIQRTEQGDSAMYLCASSLSGGRRSPLHFGNGTRLTVT.

CDR3 amino acids: CASSIQGAEETQYF. In nucleotides, the CDR3 is TGTGCCAGTAGTATTCAGGGGGCTGAGGAGACCCAGTACTTC. The chain has TRBV19 and TRBJ2-5; 8 bases match TRBD1. Germline-derived CDR1 and CDR2 are LNHDA and SQIVND (reference sequence). J lost 5 bases, V lost 3 bases, and 5 bases had no gene match. This CDR3 comprises 14 residues. The variable domain in full, with the rest retrieved from reference TRBV19 and TRBJ2-5, is DGGITQSPKYLFRKEGQNVTLSCEQNLNHDAMYWYRQDPGQGLRLIYYSQIVNDFQKGDIAEGYSVSREKKESFPLTVTSAQKNPTAFYLCASSIQGAEETQYFGPGTRLLVL.